This T cell receptor beta chain derives from a study of T cell repertoires in cytomegalovirus infection. Background on the study: Evidence of both CMV infection and a matching HLA type came from public TCR beta signatures. Study-wide points: The study found HLA-C-restricted CMV-specific TCR beta clonotypes dominating the ex vivo response. Carriers of CMV and the relevant HLA type were discriminated by public TCR beta frequency.

CDR1 is DFQATT, CDR2 SNEGSKA, per germline (reference sequence). There are 15 residues in the CDR3. With V trimmed by 3 bases and J by 6 bases, 13 bases remained unmatched. Comments on this clonotype: Its antigen is unknown.

TCRdb re-called the reads with MiXCR, one entry per CDR3 protein. Of about 680,000 distinct CDR3 sequences detected, 20% to 25% appear once; the ten largest clones hold 7% to 9%. The source of this sequence is a human donor in good health (CMV status not recorded). Some clones in this sample may be carry-over from other donors' samples. The chain joins TRBV20-1 to TRBJ1-1; 7 bases fit TRBD1. The sample consisted of CD8+ T cells from PBMCs. CDR3 DNA: TGCAGTGCTAGGGTGAGGACAGGATCCGTCTCTGAAGCTTTCTTT. Translating it yields CSARVRTGSVSEAFF.